These 5 T cell receptor beta chains were sequenced from one sample in a study of T cells in Graves' hyperthyroidism and ophthalmopathy (dated by TCRdb to between 2018 and 2021). Library creation used multiplex PCR. The sequencer listed for this sample is Illumina HiSeq 2000. TCR beta CDR3 regions were amplified from RNA transcripts. For the first round of RT-PCR on the TCR CDR3, the HTBI primer set was used together with the Qiagen OneStep RT-PCR kit. TCRdb took the public reads, trimmed them with fastp at Q25, ran MiXCR for clone calling and kept in-frame beta chains. Every distinct CDR3 protein forms one entry, paired with its most common genes and DNA. The sample records a few hundred thousand distinct CDR3 sequences, around 21% of which are singletons. The ten largest make up more than 25% of the sample. The source material was blood. The receptor source for this set is a man between 18 and 35 years old with Graves' hyperthyroidism.

This clonotype was detected many times. The chain recombines TRBV28 with TRBJ1-5; no clear D. The CDR3 loop spans 12 amino acids. The germline V gene has CDR1 MDHEN and CDR2 SYDVKM. The V end was cut by 7 bases, the J end by 4 bases, with 8 bases between. CDR3 amino acids: CASNRINQPQHF. For the CDR3, the DNA is TGTGCCAGCAACCGCATTAATCAGCCCCAGCATTTT.

The gene calls are TRBV19 and TRBJ2-5; D not resolved. CDR1 is LNHDA, CDR2 SQIVND, per germline (reference sequence). The V and J ends lost 1 base and 4 bases respectively, with 7 bases between them. The CDR3 extends over 13 amino acids. The CDR3: CASSIAGLETQYF. CDR3 bases: TGTGCCAGTAGTATAGCGGGTTTAGAGACCCAGTACTTC.

This clonotype was counted ten times or more. This sequence joins TRBV19 and TRBJ2-5; tentative D call: TRBD2 (6 bases). Trimming removed 1 base from V and 4 bases from J, with 7 bases in between. The CDR3 is 13 amino acids. Germline loops: CDR1 LNHDA, CDR2 SQIVND (reference sequence). The CDR3 DNA reads TGTGCCAGTAGTATAGTCGGGGGAGAGACCCAGTACTTC. Translation: CASSIVGGETQYF. The full variable domain, rest sourced from reference TRBV19 and TRBJ2-5, is DGGITQSPKYLFRKEGQNVTLSCEQNLNHDAMYWYRQDPGQGLRLIYYSQIVNDFQKGDIAEGYSVSREKKESFPLTVTSAQKNPTAFYLCASSIVGGETQYFGPGTRLLVL.

This clonotype was observed many times. This sequence joins TRBV6-1 and TRBJ2-7, with 9 bases identical to TRBD1. Unmatched junction bases numbered 5, after V lost 7 bases and J lost 4 bases. CDR3 length equals 13 residues. The germline gives CDR1 MNHNS, CDR2 SASEGT. The CDR3 sequence is CASTPGQGYEQYF. Here the CDR3 DNA reads TGTGCCAGCACTCCAGGACAGGGGTACGAGCAGTACTTC.

The sample holds many counts of this clonotype. The chain couples TRBV20-1 to TRBJ1-2; no reliable D call. The CDR3 has 12 amino acids. The germline V gene has CDR1 DFQATT and CDR2 SNEGSKA (reference sequence). Trimming took off 3 bases at V and 7 bases at J, with 12 bases between the two ends. DNA of the CDR3: TGCAGTGCTAGCGTGGACTCTGCTGGCTACACCTTC. Translation gives CSASVDSAGYTF.